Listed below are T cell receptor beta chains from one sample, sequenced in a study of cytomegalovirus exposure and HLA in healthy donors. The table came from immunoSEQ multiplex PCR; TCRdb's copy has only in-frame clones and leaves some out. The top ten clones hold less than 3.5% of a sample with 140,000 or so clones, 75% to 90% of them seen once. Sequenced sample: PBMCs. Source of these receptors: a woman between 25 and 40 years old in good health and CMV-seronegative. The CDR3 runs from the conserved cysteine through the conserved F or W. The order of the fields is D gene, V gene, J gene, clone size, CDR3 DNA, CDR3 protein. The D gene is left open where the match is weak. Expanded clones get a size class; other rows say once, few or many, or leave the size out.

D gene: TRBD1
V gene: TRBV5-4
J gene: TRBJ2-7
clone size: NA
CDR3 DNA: TGTGCCAGCAGCTTGGCGGGACAGACCTACGAGCAGTACTTC
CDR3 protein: CASSLAGQTYEQYF

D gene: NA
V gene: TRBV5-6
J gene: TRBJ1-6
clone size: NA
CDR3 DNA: TGTGCCAGCAGCTTGTGGGAGAACTTTGGGTCACCCCTCCACTTT
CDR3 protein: CASSLWENFGSPLHF

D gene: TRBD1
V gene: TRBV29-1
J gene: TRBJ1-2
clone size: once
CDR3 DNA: TGCAGCGTTGCCGGGGACAGGGAGGACTATGGCTACACCTTC
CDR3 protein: CSVAGDREDYGYTF

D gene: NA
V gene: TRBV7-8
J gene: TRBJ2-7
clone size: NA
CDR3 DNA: TGTGCCAGCCGCTTGCGGGGTCTCCACGAGCAGTACTTC
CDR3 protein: CASRLRGLHEQYF

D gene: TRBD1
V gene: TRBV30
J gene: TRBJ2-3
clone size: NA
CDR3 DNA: TGTGCCTGGAGTGTACGTGGACAGGGATCCAGGTATACGCAGTATTTT
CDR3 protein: CAWSVRGQGSRYTQYF

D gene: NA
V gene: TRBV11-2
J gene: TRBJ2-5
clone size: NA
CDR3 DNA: TGTGCCAGCAGCTTATCTAACAGGCAAGAGACCCAGTACTTC
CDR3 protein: CASSLSNRQETQYF

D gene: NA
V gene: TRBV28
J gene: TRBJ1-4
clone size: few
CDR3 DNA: TGTGCCAGCAGTTCCGGGACACCGAATGAAAAACTGTTTTTT
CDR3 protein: CASSSGTPNEKLFF

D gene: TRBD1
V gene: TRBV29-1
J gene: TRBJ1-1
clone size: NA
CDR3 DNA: TGCAGCGTTGAAAACAGGGGGATCCGAATGAACACTGAAGCTTTCTTT
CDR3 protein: CSVENRGIRMNTEAFF

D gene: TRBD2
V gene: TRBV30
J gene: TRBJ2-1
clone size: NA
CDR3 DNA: TGTGCCTGGAGTGTCATCAAACCGGGACTAGCGGGGGAGTCCTACAATGAGCAGTTCTTC
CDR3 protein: CAWSVIKPGLAGESYNEQFF

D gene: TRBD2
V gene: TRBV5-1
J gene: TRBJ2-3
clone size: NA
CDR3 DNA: TGCGCCAGCAGATCCGGGACTAGCGTGTCCCCTACGCAGTATTTT
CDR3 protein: CASRSGTSVSPTQYF

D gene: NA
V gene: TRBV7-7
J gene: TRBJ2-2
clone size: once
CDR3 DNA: TGTGCCAGCAGCCCCCCGGGTTTCGCGTCCGGCTACACCGGGGAGCTGTTTTTT
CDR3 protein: CASSPPGFASGYTGELFF

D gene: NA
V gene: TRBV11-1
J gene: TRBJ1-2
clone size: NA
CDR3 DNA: TGTGCCAGCAGTTTGTCCAGGGGTCTCACTCGCGGTGGCTACACCTTC
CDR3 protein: CASSLSRGLTRGGYTF

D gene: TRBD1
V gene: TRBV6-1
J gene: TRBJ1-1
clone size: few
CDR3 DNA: TGTGCCAGCAGTGAATCCAGGGGGTTGAACACTGAAGCTTTCTTT
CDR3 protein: CASSESRGLNTEAFF

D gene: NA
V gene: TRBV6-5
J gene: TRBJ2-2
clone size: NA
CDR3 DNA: TGTGCCAGCAGCAAACGGGTAGGGGACACCGGGGAGCTGTTTTTT
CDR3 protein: CASSKRVGDTGELFF

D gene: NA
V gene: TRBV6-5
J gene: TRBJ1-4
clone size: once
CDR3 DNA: TGTGCCAGCAGTTACTCGAGAGGGAGGGAAAAACTGTTTTTT
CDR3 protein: CASSYSRGREKLFF

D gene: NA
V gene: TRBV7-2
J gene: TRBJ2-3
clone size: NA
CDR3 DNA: TGTGCCAGCAGCTTCGAGACTCCCTATTTT
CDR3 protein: CASSFETPYF

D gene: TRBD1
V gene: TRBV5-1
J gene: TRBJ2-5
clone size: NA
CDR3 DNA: TGCGCCAGCAGCACCGCGGACAGGGCGGGCCAAGAGACCCAGTACTTC
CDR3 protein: CASSTADRAGQETQYF

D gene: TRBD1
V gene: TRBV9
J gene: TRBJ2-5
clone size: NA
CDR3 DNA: TGTGCCAGCAGCGTAGAGGGACAGGGGGGGGAGACCCAGTACTTC
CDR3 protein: CASSVEGQGGETQYF

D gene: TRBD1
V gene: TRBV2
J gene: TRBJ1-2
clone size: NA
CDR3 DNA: TGTGCCAGCAATTTCGGGACAGGAAATATCCGAGGCTACACCTTC
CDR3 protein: CASNFGTGNIRGYTF

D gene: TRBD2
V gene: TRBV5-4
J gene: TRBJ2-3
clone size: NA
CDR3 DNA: TGTGCCAGCAGGGGACTAGCGGCAGATACGCAGTATTTT
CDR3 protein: CASRGLAADTQYF

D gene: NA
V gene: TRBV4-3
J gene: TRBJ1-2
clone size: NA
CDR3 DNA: TGCGCCAGCAGCCAAGGGCCCAGGGATAATATTAACTATGGCTACACCTTC
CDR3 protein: CASSQGPRDNINYGYTF

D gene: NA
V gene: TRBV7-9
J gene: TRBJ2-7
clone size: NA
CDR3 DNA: TGTTCCAGCAGCCCTCGAGGTGTTACTAGCTCCTACGAGCAGTACTTC
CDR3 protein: CSSSPRGVTSSYEQYF

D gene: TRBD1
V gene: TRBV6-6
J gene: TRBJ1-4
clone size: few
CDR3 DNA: TGTGCCAGCAGTAAGACAGGGTATAATGAAAAACTGTTTTTT
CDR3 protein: CASSKTGYNEKLFF

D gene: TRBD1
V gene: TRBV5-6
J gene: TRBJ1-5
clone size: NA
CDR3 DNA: TGTGCCAGCAGCTTAGGGGGCGAGCCCCAGCATTTT
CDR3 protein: CASSLGGEPQHF

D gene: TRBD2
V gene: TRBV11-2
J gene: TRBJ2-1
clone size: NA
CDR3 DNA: TGTGCCAGCAGCTTGGCTAGCGGGCTTTACAATGAGCAGTTCTTC
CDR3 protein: CASSLASGLYNEQFF

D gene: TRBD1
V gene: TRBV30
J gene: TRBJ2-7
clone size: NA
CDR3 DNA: TGTGCCTGGAACCGGGACAGGACCTACGAGCAGTACTTC
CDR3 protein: CAWNRDRTYEQYF

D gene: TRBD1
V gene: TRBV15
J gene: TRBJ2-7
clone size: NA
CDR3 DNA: TGTGCCACCAGCAGAGATCAGGGGGCGCGTGAGCAGTACTTC
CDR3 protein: CATSRDQGAREQYF

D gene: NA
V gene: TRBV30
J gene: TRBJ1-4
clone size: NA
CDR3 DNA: TGTGCCTTATCAGGGGATAATGAAAAACTGTTTTTT
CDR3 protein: CALSGDNEKLFF

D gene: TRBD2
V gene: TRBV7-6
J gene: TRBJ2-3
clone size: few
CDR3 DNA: TGTGCCAGCAGCGGAGCGGGGCTCGCAGATACGCAGTATTTT
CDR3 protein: CASSGAGLADTQYF

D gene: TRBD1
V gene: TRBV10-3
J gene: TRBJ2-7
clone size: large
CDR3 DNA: TGTGCCATCAGTGAAACCGGGACAGGGCTCTGGGAGCAGTACTTC
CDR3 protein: CAISETGTGLWEQYF

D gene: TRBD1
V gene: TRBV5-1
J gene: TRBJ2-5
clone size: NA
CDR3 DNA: TGCGCCAGCAGCTTAAGCCGGGACAGGGGGCACGGGGCCCAGTACTTC
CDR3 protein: CASSLSRDRGHGAQYF

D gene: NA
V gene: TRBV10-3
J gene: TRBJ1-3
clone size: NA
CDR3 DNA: TGTGCCATCATGAGACAGGCCGTATCTGGAAACACCATATATTTT
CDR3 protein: CAIMRQAVSGNTIYF

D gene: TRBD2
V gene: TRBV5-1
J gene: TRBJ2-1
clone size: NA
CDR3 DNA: TGCGCCAGCAGCTTCAGCGGGAGTACGAATGAGCAGTTCTTC
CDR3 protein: CASSFSGSTNEQFF

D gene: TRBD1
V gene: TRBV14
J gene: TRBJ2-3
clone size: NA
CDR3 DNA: TGTGCCAGCAGCCAAGATATCGGGACAGGGACAGATACGCAGTATTTT
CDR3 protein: CASSQDIGTGTDTQYF

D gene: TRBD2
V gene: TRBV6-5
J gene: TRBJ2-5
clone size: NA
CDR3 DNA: TGTGCCAGCAGTGGGACTAGCGGGACGGGAGAGACCCAGTACTTC
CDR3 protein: CASSGTSGTGETQYF

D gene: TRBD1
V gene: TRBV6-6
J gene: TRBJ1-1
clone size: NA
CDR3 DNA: TGTGCCAGCAGTCCCCCGGGACAGTACGCTGAAGCTTTCTTT
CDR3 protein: CASSPPGQYAEAFF

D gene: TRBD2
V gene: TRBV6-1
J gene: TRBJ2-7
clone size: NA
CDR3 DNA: TGTGCCAGCAGTGTCGGAGGACTAGCGGTAACCTACGAGCAGTACTTC
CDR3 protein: CASSVGGLAVTYEQYF

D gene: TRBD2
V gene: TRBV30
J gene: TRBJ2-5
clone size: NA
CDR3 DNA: TGTGCCTGGAGTGTACTAGCGGGAGAGGTAGAGACCCAGTACTTC
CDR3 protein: CAWSVLAGEVETQYF

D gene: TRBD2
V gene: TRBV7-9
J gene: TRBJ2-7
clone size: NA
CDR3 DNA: TGTGCCAGCAGCCGGGAGACTAGCGCCTACGAGCAGTACTTC
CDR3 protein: CASSRETSAYEQYF

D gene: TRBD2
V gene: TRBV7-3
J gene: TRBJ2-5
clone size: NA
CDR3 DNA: TGTGCCAGCAGCTTACCGGGACTAGCGGGAGAGACCCAGTACTTC
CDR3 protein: CASSLPGLAGETQYF

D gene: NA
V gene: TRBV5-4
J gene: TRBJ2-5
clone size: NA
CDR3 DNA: TGTGCCAGCAGCTTAGTACCGGGGGAGACCCAGTACTTC
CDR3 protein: CASSLVPGETQYF

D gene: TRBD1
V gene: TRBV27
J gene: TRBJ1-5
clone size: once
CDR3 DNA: TGTGCCAGCAGTTTAAACGGACAGGGGAGGCAGCCCCAGCATTTT
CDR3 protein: CASSLNGQGRQPQHF

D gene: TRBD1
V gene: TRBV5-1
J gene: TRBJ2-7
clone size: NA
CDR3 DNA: TGCGCCAGCAGCAAGGGACAGGGGGGTTCCTACGAGCAGTACTTC
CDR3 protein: CASSKGQGGSYEQYF

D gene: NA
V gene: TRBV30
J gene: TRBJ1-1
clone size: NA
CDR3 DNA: TGTGCCTGGAGTGTACTCCCAAGTTGGACATTGAACACTGAAGCTTTCTTT
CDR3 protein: CAWSVLPSWTLNTEAFF

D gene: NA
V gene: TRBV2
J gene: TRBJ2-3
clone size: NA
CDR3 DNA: TGTGCCAGCAGTGAAGCCAGGCCAGACACAGATACGCAGTATTTT
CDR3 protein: CASSEARPDTDTQYF

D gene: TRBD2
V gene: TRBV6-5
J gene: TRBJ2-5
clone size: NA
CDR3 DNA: TGTGCCAGCAGTTCCCTCTCTGGTAGCGGGAGAGAGACCCAGTACTTC
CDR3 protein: CASSSLSGSGRETQYF